These 32 T cell receptor beta chains share one sample of origin, sequenced in a study of cytomegalovirus exposure and HLA in healthy donors. Profiled with immunoSEQ multiplex PCR; TCRdb holds only in-frame clones, not every one. The sample includes just under 150,000 clones, roughly 87% of them seen just once. Sequenced sample: PBMCs. The receptors originated from a man in his late teens or twenties in good health and CMV-seropositive.

The genes are TRBV4-1 and TRBJ1-1, with 7 bases lining up with TRBD1. The length of the CDR3 is 15 residues. Germline CDR1 reads MGHRA; CDR2 reads YSYEKL. Unmatched junction bases numbered 8, after V lost 2 bases and J lost 5 bases. This CDR3 is CASSQTGATKTEAFF. The CDR3 bases are TGCGCCAGCAGCCAAACAGGGGCTACCAAAACTGAAGCTTTCTTT.

This clone has just one count. The V call is TRBV6-5, the J call TRBJ1-1; TRBD1 is a possible D gene (6 bases). Germline V gene data show CDR1 as MNHEY and CDR2 as SVGAGI. Trimming left V 5 bases short and J 4 bases short, with 17 bases between. CDR3 size: 15 residues. CDR3 residues: CASSPDRSHVTEAFF. CDR3 nucleotides: TGTGCCAGCAGTCCCGACAGGAGTCATGTCACTGAAGCTTTCTTT.

The V call is TRBV5-4, the J call TRBJ2-7; D possibly corresponds to TRBD1 (5 bases). This CDR3 comprises 17 residues. The V gene's germline CDR1 is SGHNT and CDR2 YYREEE (reference sequence). Trimming took off 0 bases at V and 0 bases at J, with 16 bases between the two ends. The CDR3 nucleotides read TGTGCCAGCAGCTTGGGCAGGGATCAGCCTGGCTCCTACGAGCAGTACTTC. Its protein is CASSLGRDQPGSYEQYF.

The V call is TRBV9, the J call TRBJ1-2; TRBD1 matches at 8 bases. Germline V gene lookup returns CDR1 SGDLS and CDR2 YYNGEE. The CDR3 length is 15 residues. V was pared by 4 bases and J by 8 bases, with 13 bases of the junction left unmatched. For the CDR3, the DNA is TGTGCCAGCAGCTTCCCCCCGACAGGGGAGGAAGGCTACACCTTC. Its protein is CASSFPPTGEEGYTF.

The rearrangement joins TRBV6-5 to TRBJ1-2; 9 nucleotides align to TRBD1. CDR3 size: 12 residues. CDR1 is MNHEY and CDR2 is SVGAGI in the germline V gene. Germline trimming cut 5 bases from V and 5 bases from J; bases unmatched to any gene: 0. The CDR3 DNA is TGTGCCAGCAGTGGACAGGGGTATGGCTACACCTTC. This encodes CASSGQGYGYTF.

The chain recombines TRBV19 with TRBJ1-2; TRBD1 matches at 9 bases. The V segment lost 10 bases and the J segment 2 bases; nucleotides outside the gene matches: 11. Per germline, CDR1 LNHDA and CDR2 SQIVND (reference sequence). This CDR3 region has 15 residues. CDR3 protein: CATSGDRAGNYGYTF. The CDR3 DNA follows: TGTGCCACATCTGGGGACAGGGCGGGAAACTATGGCTACACCTTC.

This sequence joins TRBV27 and TRBJ1-1; possible D gene TRBD1, 5 bases. Germline V gene sequence: CDR1 MNHEY, CDR2 SMNVEV (reference sequence). The CDR3 is made up of 16 amino acids. V was clipped by 2 bases and J by 0 bases, with 13 bases between them. The CDR3, as DNA: TGTGCCAGCAGTTTAGATTGGGGGGGTATGAACACTGAAGCTTTCTTT. It encodes CASSLDWGGMNTEAFF.

This chain joins TRBV30 and TRBJ2-5; tentatively, D is TRBD2 (6 bases). CDR1 and CDR2 from the germline V gene are GTSNPN and SVGIG (reference sequence). V was pared by 3 bases and J by 2 bases, with 16 bases between. The CDR3 extends over 15 amino acids. The DNA of the CDR3 is TGTGCCTGGAGCGCCATCTTGGGGAGGCAAGAGACCCAGTACTTC. Protein: CAWSAILGRQETQYF.

This chain connects TRBV7-6 to TRBJ2-7, with TRBD1 identical over 9 bases. The CDR3 consists of 15 residues. CDR1 and CDR2 (germline): SGHVS, FNYEAQ. Trimming took 4 bases from V and 6 from J; bases not matched to a gene: 10. The CDR3 loop is CASSSQGTGISEQYF. DNA for the CDR3: TGTGCCAGCAGCTCGCAGGGGACAGGGATCTCCGAGCAGTACTTC.

V gene TRBV19 combines with J gene TRBJ1-5; TRBD1 matches at 8 bases. This CDR3 has 16 amino acids. Germline V gives CDR1 LNHDA, CDR2 SQIVND (reference sequence). V was clipped by 8 bases and J by 3 bases; unmatched bases: 12. CDR3 sequence: CASLHLGQGDNQPQHF. CDR3 in DNA: TGTGCCAGTCTTCACCTTGGACAGGGTGACAATCAGCCCCAGCATTTT. Filled out from reference TRBV19 and TRBJ1-5, the complete variable domain reads DGGITQSPKYLFRKEGQNVTLSCEQNLNHDAMYWYRQDPGQGLRLIYYSQIVNDFQKGDIAEGYSVSREKKESFPLTVTSAQKNPTAFYLCASLHLGQGDNQPQHFGDGTRLSIL.

The chain uses TRBV27 and TRBJ1-2; D gene uncertain. CDR1 and CDR2 (germline): MNHEY, SMNVEV (reference sequence). Trimming removed 2 bases at V and 4 bases at J, with 8 bases between. The CDR3 sequence is 13 residues long. This chain's CDR3 is CASSLGGLYGYTF. CDR3 in DNA: TGTGCCAGCAGTTTAGGAGGCCTCTATGGCTACACCTTC.

V gene TRBV11-2 combines with J gene TRBJ2-3, with TRBD2 matching 7 bases. The CDR3 extends over 15 amino acids. Germline V CDR1 and CDR2: SGHAT, FQNNGV. V lost 3 bases, J lost 4 bases, and 7 bases stayed unmatched. The CDR3 protein is CASSFREGSADTQYF. The CDR3 nucleotides are TGTGCCAGCAGCTTCAGGGAGGGTTCCGCAGATACGCAGTATTTT.

The CDR3 DNA follows: TGTGCCAGCAGCTTAGGCGCTAACAATCAGCCCCAGCATTTT. Encoded protein: CASSLGANNQPQHF. The V gene is TRBV7-9, the J gene TRBJ1-5; D unclear. CDR3 length: 14 amino acids. The germline CDR1 and CDR2 sequences are SEHNR and FQNEAQ (reference sequence). V was pared by 1 base and J by 3 bases, with 7 bases between.

The V gene is TRBV28, the J gene TRBJ1-4; D is possibly TRBD1 (5 bases). The CDR3 is 15 residues long. The V end lost 7 bases, the J end lost 4 bases, and 16 bases lay between the germline ends. Looked up from germline, CDR1 is MDHEN and CDR2 is SYDVKM. DNA for the CDR3: TGTGCCAGCACCCGGCTGGGACTGGGTAATGAAAAACTGTTTTTT. Translated, it gives CASTRLGLGNEKLFF.

CDR3 sequence: CASSPLQGNTEAFF. The DNA of the CDR3 is TGCGCCAGCAGCCCCTTGCAGGGGAACACTGAAGCTTTCTTT. The chain employs TRBV5-1 and TRBJ1-1; tentatively, D is TRBD1 (5 bases). With 4 bases removed from V and 1 base from J, the gap between germline ends came to 11 bases. Germline V gives CDR1 SGHRS, CDR2 YFSETQ. This CDR3 is 14 amino acids long. Variable domain in full (rest from reference TRBV5-1 and TRBJ1-1): KAGVTQTPRYLIKTRGQQVTLSCSPISGHRSVSWYQQTPGQGLQFLFEYFSETQRNKGNFPGRFSGRQFSNSRSEMNVSTLELGDSALYLCASSPLQGNTEAFFGQGTRLTVV.

The gene calls are TRBV28 and TRBJ1-4; tentative D call: TRBD1 (6 bases). The germline gives CDR1 MDHEN, CDR2 SYDVKM. The CDR3 spans 15 residues. V lost 3 bases to trimming and J lost 7 bases, with 15 bases between them. The CDR3 region has the DNA TGTGCCAGCAGTTTGCCCACAGGGCTGAGTGAAAAACTGTTTTTT. Its translation is CASSLPTGLSEKLFF.

This clone was recorded only once. This chain links TRBV10-3 with TRBJ1-1; the D gene is possibly TRBD1 (5 bases). The V end lost 8 bases, the J end lost 2 bases, and 12 bases lay between the germline ends. Germline V lookup: CDR1 ENHRY, CDR2 SYGVKD. This CDR3 is 13 amino acids long. The CDR3 loop reads CAIVEQGNTEAFF. CDR3 sequence (DNA): TGTGCCATCGTAGAGCAGGGTAACACTGAAGCTTTCTTT.

This chain joins TRBV27 and TRBJ2-7; 7 nucleotides align to TRBD1. V was clipped by 5 bases and J by 8 bases; unmatched bases: 12. The germline CDR1 and CDR2 sequences are MNHEY and SMNVEV (reference sequence). The CDR3 sequence is 14 residues long. Written as DNA, the CDR3 is TGTGCCAGCAGTGGCCGGGACAGCCGTTGGAAGCAGTACTTC. Amino acids: CASSGRDSRWKQYF.

This clone appeared once. The rearrangement links TRBV9 to TRBJ1-4; weak D call: TRBD1 (6 bases). Germline loops: CDR1 SGDLS, CDR2 YYNGEE. The CDR3 totals 15 residues. The germline V and J ends were trimmed by 3 bases and 0 bases, with 9 bases remaining between them. The CDR3 sequence: CASSAGVATNEKLFF. CDR3 in DNA: TGTGCCAGCAGCGCAGGGGTCGCAACTAATGAAAAACTGTTTTTT.

This clone was counted once. This chain connects TRBV14 to TRBJ2-7, with D possibly TRBD1 on 6 matching bases. V was cut by 4 bases and J by 1 base, with 17 bases left in between. This CDR3 contains 16 residues. Germline loops: CDR1 SGHDN, CDR2 FVKESK. The CDR3 DNA reads as TGTGCCAGCAGCCGCCCTCACCGGGACAAGTCCTACGAGCAGTACTTC. Translating it yields CASSRPHRDKSYEQYF.

The sample holds a few counts of this clone. The CDR3 spells CASSEDRPQGYTF. As DNA, the CDR3 is TGTGCCAGCAGTGAAGACAGACCTCAAGGCTACACCTTC. The chain employs TRBV25-1 and TRBJ1-2, with D maybe TRBD1 (5 bases). Trimming took off 2 bases at V and 8 bases at J, with 12 bases between the two ends. The CDR3 has 13 amino acids. Looked up from germline, CDR1 is MGHDK and CDR2 is SYGVNS.

CDR3 in DNA: TGTGCCAGTAGTATGCTGGGACAGGGGAATAATGAGCAGTTCTTC. Translated, it gives CASSMLGQGNNEQFF. The V call is TRBV19, the J call TRBJ2-1; 10 bases align to TRBD1. With 3 bases clipped from V and 7 bases from J, the junction kept 6 bases outside the gene matches. This CDR3 has 15 residues. Germline assignment: CDR1 LNHDA and CDR2 SQIVND (reference sequence).

For the CDR3, the DNA is TGTGCCAGCAGCGAGGACAGGGGGGTTGGCTACACCTTC. Protein product: CASSEDRGVGYTF. The chain links TRBV2 to TRBJ1-2, with 10 nucleotides matching TRBD1. Germline V CDR1 and CDR2: SNHLY, FYNNEI. V trimming: 6 bases; J trimming: 7 bases; junction bases outside the gene matches: 5. The CDR3 runs 13 residues.

This chain connects TRBV27 to TRBJ2-7; maybe TRBD2 (6 bases). The CDR3 loop spans 14 amino acids. Deletions cut 3 bases from V and 3 bases from J, with 12 bases between. In germline, CDR1 is MNHEY, CDR2 SMNVEV (reference sequence). CDR3 sequence reads: CASSLAGGLYEQYF. CDR3 bases: TGTGCCAGCAGTTTGGCCGGGGGTCTCTACGAGCAGTACTTC.

V gene TRBV7-9 combines with J gene TRBJ2-7; D ambiguous. CDR1 is SEHNR and CDR2 is FQNEAQ in the germline V gene (reference sequence). The CDR3 sequence is 14 residues long. Deletions cut 6 bases from V and 2 bases from J, with 14 bases between. The CDR3 DNA reads TGTGCCAGCAGAGAAGCCAATAACCCCTACGAGCAGTACTTC. Its protein product is CASREANNPYEQYF.

The CDR3: CASSPRTGGDETQYF. For the CDR3, the DNA is TGTGCCAGCAGCCCCCGGACAGGGGGCGACGAGACCCAGTACTTC. The J gene is TRBJ2-5, the V gene TRBV9; 11 positions agree with TRBD1. The germline CDR1 and CDR2 sequences are SGDLS and YYNGEE. V lost 4 bases and J lost 5; bases outside the gene matches: 7. CDR3 size: 15 residues.

The gene calls are TRBV29-1 and TRBJ2-2; TRBD2 agrees at 8 bases. V was pared by 5 bases and J by 7 bases, with 3 bases of the junction left unmatched. Per germline, CDR1 SQVTM and CDR2 ANQGSEA. This CDR3 region has 12 residues. CDR3: CSVRGGGGELFF. The DNA of the CDR3 is TGCAGCGTTCGGGGGGGCGGCGGGGAGCTGTTTTTT.

This chain joins TRBV18 and TRBJ2-1, with D perhaps TRBD2 (6 bases). The V gene's germline CDR1 is KGHSH and CDR2 LQKENI. Trimming cost V 0 bases and J 1 base, with 13 bases left between them. CDR3 size: 17 residues. The CDR3 DNA is TGTGCCAGCTCACCACCAGGGTCCCTAGCGTCCTACAATGAGCAGTTCTTC. This gives the protein CASSPPGSLASYNEQFF.

This chain connects TRBV14 to TRBJ2-1; D uncertain. CDR1 is SGHDN, CDR2 FVKESK, per germline. Trimming removed 1 base from V and 10 bases from J, with 11 bases in between. This CDR3 spans 13 amino acids. The CDR3 DNA reads as TGTGCCAGCAGCCAAGTAGGATCCGGGGAGCAGTTCTTC. Amino acid sequence: CASSQVGSGEQFF.

This chain uses TRBV5-1 with TRBJ2-1; D perhaps matches TRBD2 (5 bases). The V end was cut by 3 bases, the J end by 5 bases, with 15 bases between. Germline values: CDR1 SGHRS, CDR2 YFSETQ. The CDR3 is made up of 15 amino acids. For the CDR3, the DNA is TGCGCCAGCAGCTCTGCAGACTATTCAAACAATGAGCAGTTCTTC. Translating gives CASSSADYSNNEQFF.

The rearrangement uses TRBV5-4 and TRBJ1-1, with 9 bases lining up with TRBD1. The junction had 3 bases not matched to a gene; V was cut back by 4 bases and J by 5 bases. Per germline, CDR1 SGHNT and CDR2 YYREEE (reference sequence). The CDR3 covers 13 residues. CDR3 amino acids: CASSGQGSTEAFF. In nucleotides, the CDR3 is TGTGCCAGCAGCGGACAGGGGAGTACTGAAGCTTTCTTT.

V is TRBV10-3 and J is TRBJ2-7; possibly TRBD2 for D (6 bases). The V end lost 6 bases, the J end lost 6 bases, and 15 bases lay between the germline ends. The length of the CDR3 is 13 residues. Germline CDR1 reads ENHRY; CDR2 reads SYGVKD. In DNA, the CDR3 is TGTGCCATCAGCCTGGAGGGGCGAAGCGAGCAGTACTTC. Protein sequence: CAISLEGRSEQYF.